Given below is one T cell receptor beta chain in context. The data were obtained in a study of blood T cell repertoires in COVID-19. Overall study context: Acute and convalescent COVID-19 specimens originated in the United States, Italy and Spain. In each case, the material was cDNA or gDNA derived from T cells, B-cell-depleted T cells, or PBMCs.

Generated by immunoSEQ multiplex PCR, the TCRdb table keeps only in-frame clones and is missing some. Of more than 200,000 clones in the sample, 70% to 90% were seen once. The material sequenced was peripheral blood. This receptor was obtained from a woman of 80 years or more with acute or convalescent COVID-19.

The CDR3 region has the DNA TGTGCCAGCAGCTTGGCCGGTAGTCGCTCTGGAAACACCATATATTTT. Protein: CASSLAGSRSGNTIYF. The gene calls are TRBV5-4 and TRBJ1-3; no firm D call. Trimming stripped 0 bases from V and 0 bases from J, with 10 bases between. The CDR3 has 16 residues. Germline values: CDR1 SGHNT, CDR2 YYREEE (reference sequence). Combining the CDR3 with reference TRBV5-4 and TRBJ1-3 gives the whole variable domain ETGVTQSPTHLIKTRGQQVTLRCSSQSGHNTVSWYQQALGQGPQFIFQYYREEENGRGNFPPRFSGLQFPNYSSELNVNALELDDSALYLCASSLAGSRSGNTIYFGEGSWLTVV.